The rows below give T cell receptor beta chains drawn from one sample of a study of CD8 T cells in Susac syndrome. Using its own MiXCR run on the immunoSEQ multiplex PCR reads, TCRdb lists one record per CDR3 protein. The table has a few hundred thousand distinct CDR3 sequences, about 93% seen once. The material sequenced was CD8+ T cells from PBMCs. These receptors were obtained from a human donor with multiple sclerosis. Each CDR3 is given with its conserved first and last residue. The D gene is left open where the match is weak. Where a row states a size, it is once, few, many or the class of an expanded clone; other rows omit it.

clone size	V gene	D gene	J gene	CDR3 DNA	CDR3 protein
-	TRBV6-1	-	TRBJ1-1	TGTGCCAGCAGTGAAAGGACGACCCGGAACACTGAAGCTTTCTTT	CASSERTTRNTEAFF
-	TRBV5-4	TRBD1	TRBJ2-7	TGTGCCAGCAGCTTTATGACAGGGGCGGAGCAGTACTTC	CASSFMTGAEQYF
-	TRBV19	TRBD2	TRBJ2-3	TGTGCCAGTAGTATCCTAGCGGGGGCAAGCGATACGCAGTATTTT	CASSILAGASDTQYF
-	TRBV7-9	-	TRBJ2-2	TGTGCCAGCAGCTTACCCACGAACACCGGGGAGCTGTTTTTT	CASSLPTNTGELFF
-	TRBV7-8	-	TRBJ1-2	TGTGCCAGCAGCTTAGAATCTTGGGGGCTCCGTGGCTACACCTTC	CASSLESWGLRGYTF
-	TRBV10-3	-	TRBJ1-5	TGTGCCATCAGTGAGGCGGGACCTGATGGGCCCCAGCATTTT	CAISEAGPDGPQHF
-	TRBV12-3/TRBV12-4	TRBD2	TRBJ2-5	TGTGCCAGCAGTTTACGGGCTAGCGGGGAAGAGACCCAGTACTTC	CASSLRASGEETQYF
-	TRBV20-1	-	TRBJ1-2	TGCAGTGCCAAGGGCCCGAATGGCTACACCTTC	CSAKGPNGYTF
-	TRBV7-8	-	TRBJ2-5	TGTGCCAGCAGCTTAAATCCTAATCTCCAAGAGACCCAGTACTTC	CASSLNPNLQETQYF
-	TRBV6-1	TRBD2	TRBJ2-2	TGTGCCAGCCCCCGAGGGGCTAGCGGTTACACCGGGGAGCTGTTTTTT	CASPRGASGYTGELFF
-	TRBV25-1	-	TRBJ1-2	TGTGCCAGCAGTGGGCAGGATACCTATGGCTACACCTTC	CASSGQDTYGYTF
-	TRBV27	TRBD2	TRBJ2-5	TGTGCCAGCAGTCCGGGGACTAGCGGGGGATGGGAGACCCAGTACTTC	CASSPGTSGGWETQYF
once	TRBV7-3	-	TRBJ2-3	TGTGCCAGCAGTCCTCCCGAGGCTGTCAGCACAGATACGCAGTATTTT	CASSPPEAVSTDTQYF
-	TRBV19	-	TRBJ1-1	TGTGCCAGTAACGTCGGGACTGAAGCTTTCTTT	CASNVGTEAFF
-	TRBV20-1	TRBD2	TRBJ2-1	TGCAGTGCTACCCCCAAGCGGGAGCCCTACAATGAGCAGTTCTTC	CSATPKREPYNEQFF
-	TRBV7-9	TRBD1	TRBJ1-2	TGTGCCAGCAGCTCCCCCGGGACAGCTAACTATGGCTACACCTTC	CASSSPGTANYGYTF
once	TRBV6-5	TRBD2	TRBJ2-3	TGTGCCAGCACTAGCGGGGTTCCAGCAGATACGCAGTATTTT	CASTSGVPADTQYF
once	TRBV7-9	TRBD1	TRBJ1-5	TGTGCCAGCAGCTCCGAGGGACAGGGATGGGGGGGTCAGCCCCAGCATTTT	CASSSEGQGWGGQPQHF
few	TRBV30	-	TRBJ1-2	TGTGCCTGGAGCCAACCACAGGACCTCAACTATGGCTACACCTTC	CAWSQPQDLNYGYTF
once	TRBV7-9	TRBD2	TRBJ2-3	TGTGCCAGCAGCTTAGCTTTAGCGGGGGACACAGATACGCAGTATTTT	CASSLALAGDTDTQYF
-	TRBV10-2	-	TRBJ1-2	TGCGCCAGCAGTGAGGGGCCGCCCTATGGCTACACCTTC	CASSEGPPYGYTF
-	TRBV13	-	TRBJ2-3	TGTGCCAGCAGCTTAGGTGACGGCACAGATACGCAGTATTTT	CASSLGDGTDTQYF
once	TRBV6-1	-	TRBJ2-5	TGTGCCAGCGGAAAAAGGAGAAGGGAGGGGGTGTTCCAAGAGACCCAGTACTTC	CASGKRRREGVFQETQYF
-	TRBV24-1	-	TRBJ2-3	TGTGCCACCAGTGAGGGGGATACGCAGTATTTT	CATSEGDTQYF
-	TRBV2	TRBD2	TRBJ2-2	TGTGCCAGCAGTTACCCCTCCGGGAGGGACACCGGGGAGCTGTTTTTT	CASSYPSGRDTGELFF
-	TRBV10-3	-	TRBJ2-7	TGTGCCATCAGTGATCCCGGGCTCCGGGGGACCTACGAGCAGTACTTC	CAISDPGLRGTYEQYF
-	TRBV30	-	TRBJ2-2	TGTGCCTGGATTGCTGACACCGGGGAGCTGTTTTTT	CAWIADTGELFF
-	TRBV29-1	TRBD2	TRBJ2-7	TGCAGCGTTACGGGCGGGAGGTATTCCTACGAGCAGTACTTC	CSVTGGRYSYEQYF
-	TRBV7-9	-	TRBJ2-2	TGTGCCAGCAGCTCCCCCGGGATTTTCACCGGGGAGCTGTTTTTT	CASSSPGIFTGELFF